A single sample is the source of the 2 T cell receptor beta chains below, sequenced in a study of CD8 T cells in ankylosing spondylitis. Via MiXCR, TCRdb re-called the 5' RACE reads, giving one row per CDR3 protein. The sample has under 450,000 distinct CDR3 sequences; more than 20% are singletons. The material sequenced was blood, either unsorted or a sorted T cell fraction (not recorded which). These TCRs come from a male donor with ankylosing spondylitis or in good health (not recorded which).

This clonotype was found a few times. The chain links TRBV6-5 to TRBJ2-3, with 8 nucleotides matching TRBD2. The germline V gene has CDR1 MNHEY and CDR2 SVGAGI. Trimming cost V 2 bases and J 6 bases; bases outside gene matches: 10. The CDR3 loop spans 16 amino acids. This chain's CDR3 is CASSYRAGGLTDTQYF. CDR3 DNA sequence: TGTGCCAGCAGTTACAGGGCGGGGGGCCTCACGGATACGCAGTATTTT.

This chain uses TRBV4-1 with TRBJ2-5; the D gene is possibly TRBD2 (6 bases). V gave up 0 bases and J gave up 4 bases, with 12 bases separating them. Per germline, CDR1 MGHRA and CDR2 YSYEKL. The CDR3 has 15 residues. CDR3 region: CASSQEGRTGETQYF. In DNA form, the CDR3 reads TGCGCCAGCAGCCAAGAAGGGAGGACGGGAGAGACCCAGTACTTC.